This T cell receptor beta chain was retrieved from a study of PD-L1 blockade in urothelial cancer. Some clones are missing from TCRdb's copy, which holds only in-frame ones; the method was immunoSEQ multiplex PCR. The profile shows about 41,000 clones, approximately 85% of them singletons. Stated time point: peripheral blood 6 weeks after treatment start. Trimming took 5 bases from V and 1 from J; bases not matched to a gene: 6. This CDR3 region has 15 residues. CDR1 is SGHVS and CDR2 is FNYEAQ in the germline V gene. Sequencing was performed on PBMCs, taken around atezolizumab (anti-PD-L1) treatment. The chain joins TRBV7-6 to TRBJ2-3; 7 bases are a match to TRBD1. The receptor comes from a man in his 70s with urothelial cancer. For the CDR3, the DNA is TGTGCCAGCAGCCCGACAGGGTCTGGCACAGATACGCAGTATTTT. Its protein product is CASSPTGSGTDTQYF.